This TCR beta chain was sequenced during a study of radiation and T cells in renal cell carcinoma. The table came from immunoSEQ multiplex PCR; TCRdb's copy has only in-frame clones and leaves some out. The profile covers some 150,000 clones, with approximately 90% appearing a single time and 13% taken by the ten largest. Time point: blood 2 weeks post-SBRT. This sample's treatment: 15 Gy SBRT to primary tumor, nephrectomy 4 weeks later. The sequence came from a woman between 50 and 59 years old with renal cell carcinoma. The sequenced sample was blood, obtained from a patient whose treatment included radiotherapy and nephrectomy.

The CDR3 region is CASSLGKNEQFF. The CDR3 nucleotides are TGTGCCAGCAGCTTAGGAAAAAATGAGCAGTTCTTC. V and J are TRBV7-6 and TRBJ2-1, with no clear D. Germline lookup yields CDR1 SGHVS and CDR2 FNYEAQ. There are 12 residues in the CDR3. Trimming stripped 1 base from V and 7 bases from J, with 5 bases between.